This paragraph reports one TCR beta chain. Antigen specificity is unknown. V was shortened by 11 bases and J by 0 bases, with 20 bases between the two germline ends. The CDR3 consists of 16 residues. CDR1 is MNHNY and CDR2 is SVGAGI in the germline V gene (reference sequence). Unique molecular identifiers were built into the TCR beta cDNA libraries. TCRdb fed the PCR reads into MiXCR, producing one record per CDR3 protein. The repertoire holds 650,000 to 850,000 distinct CDR3 sequences, with roughly 58% as singletons. This specimen belongs to a study of post-analysis software for immune sequencing data. Notes on the study in general: Patients had higher frequencies than controls of five or six TRBV segments, including TRBV5-6, TRBV5-1 and TRBV20-1.

What was sequenced was blood. V and J are TRBV6-6 and TRBJ1-5; a possible D gene is TRBD1 (6 bases). The TCR was taken from a girl between 10 and 17 years old with multiple sclerosis. In DNA, the CDR3 is TGTGCCGGCCGGCTAGGACAGCCTTATAGCAATCAGCCCCAGCATTTT. Residues: CAGRLGQPYSNQPQHF.